This TCR beta chain stems from a study of early T cells in non-severe SARS-CoV-2 infection. Each CDR3 protein is one row after TCRdb ran MiXCR on the 5' RACE reads. The sample has some 75,000 distinct CDR3 sequences; around 15% are singletons. The germline V gene encodes CDR1 MDHEN and CDR2 SYDVKM. V dropped 5 bases and J dropped 4 bases, with 14 bases sitting between them. CDR3 length: 14 residues. This clonotype was observed many times. The sample comprised whole blood. The J gene is TRBJ1-2, the V gene TRBV28; D is ambiguous. This sequence was found in an adult who was a healthcare worker with PCR-confirmed SARS-CoV-2 infection or an uninfected control (not recorded which). This CDR3 is CASSPMTSSYGYTF. The CDR3 bases are TGTGCCAGCAGTCCGATGACATCCTCCTATGGCTACACCTTC.